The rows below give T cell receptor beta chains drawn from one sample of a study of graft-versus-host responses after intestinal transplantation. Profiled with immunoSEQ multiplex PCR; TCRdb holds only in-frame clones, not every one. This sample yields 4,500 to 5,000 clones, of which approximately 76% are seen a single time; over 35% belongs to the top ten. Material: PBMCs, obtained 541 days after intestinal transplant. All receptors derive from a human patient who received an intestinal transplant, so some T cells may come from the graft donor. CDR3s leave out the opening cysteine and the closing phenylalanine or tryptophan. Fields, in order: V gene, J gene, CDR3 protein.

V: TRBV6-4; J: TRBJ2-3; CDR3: ASSDSTGATDTQY
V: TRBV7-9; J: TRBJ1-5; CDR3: ASSLGTGNQPQH
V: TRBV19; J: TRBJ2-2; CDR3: ASRRQFTGELF
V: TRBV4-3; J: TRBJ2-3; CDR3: ASSQDPGLAVDTQY
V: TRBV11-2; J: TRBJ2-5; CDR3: ASSPGLGVATQY
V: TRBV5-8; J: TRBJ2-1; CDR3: ASSKRRGSMNEQF
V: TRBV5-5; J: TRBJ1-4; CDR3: ASSQDLGFTNEKLF
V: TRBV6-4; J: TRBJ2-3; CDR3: ASSQGAGTDTQY
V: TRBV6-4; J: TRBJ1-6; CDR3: ASSAKGADGSPLH
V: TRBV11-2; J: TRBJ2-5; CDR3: ASSLTLEGGETQY
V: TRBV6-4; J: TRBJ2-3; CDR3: ASSESGTDTDTQY
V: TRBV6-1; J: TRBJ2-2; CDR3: ASSRQDTGELF
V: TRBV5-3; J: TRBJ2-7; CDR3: ASSLGQIEQY
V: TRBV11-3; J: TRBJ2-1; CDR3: ASSLARGPLNEQF
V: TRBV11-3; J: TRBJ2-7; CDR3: ASSFWTGGTYEQY
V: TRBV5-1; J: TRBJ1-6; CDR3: ASSLGVGGNSPLH